Listed below are T cell receptor beta chains from one sample, sequenced in a study of shared clonotypes between healthy human individuals. The repertoire was sequenced with immunoSEQ multiplex PCR; TCRdb's copy has only in-frame clones and lacks some. The sample shows about 2.3 million clones, 80% to 95% of them seen only once. Sequencing was performed on naive CD4+ T cells from PBMCs. The source is a man younger than 35 in good health. Some clones in this sample may be carry-over from other donors' samples. Both conserved end residues are part of each CDR3.

len,v_gene,CDR3aa
12,TRBV5-1,CASSLDRNGYTF
16,TRBV11-2,CASSLDQRTSRDEQFF
15,TRBV18,CASSVRGTDNQPQHF
14,TRBV5-1,CASSRDRGLETQYF
16,TRBV11-2,CASSSTLAQGYNEQFF
17,TRBV25-1,CASTPLGWRPNTDTQYF
15,TRBV4-3,CASSQGTGAGNTIYF
14,TRBV2,CASSETGANYGYTF
13,TRBV10-3,CAISVRGRNGYTF
12,TRBV6-1,CASSEGDYEQYF
17,TRBV5-4,CASRGYPRVGMNTEAFF
13,TRBV28,CANSPRRNQPQHF
17,TRBV4-3,CASSQRIAGGSYSEQFF
17,TRBV7-2,CASSPFPSGRRGNEQFF
19,TRBV30,CAWRPRQAPNLNNFYGYTF
17,TRBV12-5,CASGLGLAGTNTGELFF
16,TRBV6-5,CASSYRTPPPTYEQYF
14,TRBV7-8,CASSLVAATTEAFF
10,TRBV29-1,CSVEEAGSTF
15,TRBV28,CASSQRERQGNEQFF
14,TRBV7-2,CASSPGQGAREQYF
17,TRBV10-3,CAISQRAGGAGNQPQHF